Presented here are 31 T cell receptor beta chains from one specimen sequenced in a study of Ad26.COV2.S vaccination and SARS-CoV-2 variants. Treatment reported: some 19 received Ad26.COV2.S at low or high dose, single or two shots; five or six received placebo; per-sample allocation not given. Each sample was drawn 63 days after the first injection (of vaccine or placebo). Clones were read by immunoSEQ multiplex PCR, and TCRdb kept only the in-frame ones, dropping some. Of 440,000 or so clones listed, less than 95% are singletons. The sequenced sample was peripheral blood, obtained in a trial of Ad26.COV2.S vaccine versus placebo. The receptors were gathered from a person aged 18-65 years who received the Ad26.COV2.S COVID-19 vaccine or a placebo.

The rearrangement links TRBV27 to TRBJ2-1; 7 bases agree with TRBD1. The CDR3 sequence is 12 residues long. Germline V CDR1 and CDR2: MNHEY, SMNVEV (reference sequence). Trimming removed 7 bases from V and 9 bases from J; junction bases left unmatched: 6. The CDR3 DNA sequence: TGTGCCAGCACTGACAGGGACGGTGAGCAGTTCTTC. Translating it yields CASTDRDGEQFF.

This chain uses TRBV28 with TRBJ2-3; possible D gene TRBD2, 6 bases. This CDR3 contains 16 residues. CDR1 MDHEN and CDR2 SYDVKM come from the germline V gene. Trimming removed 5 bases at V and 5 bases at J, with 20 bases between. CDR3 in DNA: TGTGCCAGCAGTCCCCCCGCGGGATTCCGGGGAGATACGCAGTATTTT. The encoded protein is CASSPPAGFRGDTQYF.

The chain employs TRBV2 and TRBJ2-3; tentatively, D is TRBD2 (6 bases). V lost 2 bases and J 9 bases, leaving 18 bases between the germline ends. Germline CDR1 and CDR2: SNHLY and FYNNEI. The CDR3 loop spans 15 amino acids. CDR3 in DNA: TGTGCCAGCAGTGAATCATATCGGCGGGGAAAGACGCAGTATTTT. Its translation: CASSESYRRGKTQYF.

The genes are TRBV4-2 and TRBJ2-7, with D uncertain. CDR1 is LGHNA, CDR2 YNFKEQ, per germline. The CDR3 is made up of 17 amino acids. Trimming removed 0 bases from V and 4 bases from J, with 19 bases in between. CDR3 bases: TGTGCCAGCAGCCAAGATGCCAGTGCACAGAAGGAATACGAGCAGTACTTC. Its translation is CASSQDASAQKEYEQYF.

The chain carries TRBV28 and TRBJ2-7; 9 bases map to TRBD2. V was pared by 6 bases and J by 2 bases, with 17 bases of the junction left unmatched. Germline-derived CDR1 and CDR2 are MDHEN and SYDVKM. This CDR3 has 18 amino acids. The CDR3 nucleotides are TGTGCCAGCAGCCCCTCGGTTAGCGGGAGCATTCCCCCCTACGAGCAGTACTTC. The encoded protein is CASSPSVSGSIPPYEQYF.

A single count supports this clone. CDR3 bases: TGCGCCAGCAGTTATAGCTCCTACAATGAGCAGTTCTTC. Its translation is CASSYSSYNEQFF. The V gene is TRBV5-1, the J gene TRBJ2-1; unclear D gene. V shed 5 bases and J shed 0 bases, with 6 bases lying between them. The CDR3 runs 13 residues. CDR1 SGHRS and CDR2 YFSETQ come from the germline V gene.

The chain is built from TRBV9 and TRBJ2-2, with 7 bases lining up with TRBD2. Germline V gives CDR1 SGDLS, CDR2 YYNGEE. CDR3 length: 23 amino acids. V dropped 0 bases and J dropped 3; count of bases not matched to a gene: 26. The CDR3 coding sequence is TGTGCCAGCAGCGTAGCTACGATGGTCCCAGGGATGGGAGGGGACTTGGACACCGGGGAGCTGTTTTTT. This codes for CASSVATMVPGMGGDLDTGELFF.

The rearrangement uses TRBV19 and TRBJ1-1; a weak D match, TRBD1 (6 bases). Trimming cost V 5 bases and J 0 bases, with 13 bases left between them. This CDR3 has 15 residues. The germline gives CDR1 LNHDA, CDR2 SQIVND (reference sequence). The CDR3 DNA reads TGTGCCAGTAGTCCCAGGGGAGTAATGAACACTGAAGCTTTCTTT. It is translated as CASSPRGVMNTEAFF.

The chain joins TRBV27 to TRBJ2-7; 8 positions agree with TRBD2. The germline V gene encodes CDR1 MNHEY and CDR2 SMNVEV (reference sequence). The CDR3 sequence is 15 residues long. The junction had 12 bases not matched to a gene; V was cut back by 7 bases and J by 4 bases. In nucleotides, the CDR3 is TGTGCCAGCATGCCCAGCGGGAGCTTTAGTTACGAGCAGTACTTC. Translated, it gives CASMPSGSFSYEQYF.

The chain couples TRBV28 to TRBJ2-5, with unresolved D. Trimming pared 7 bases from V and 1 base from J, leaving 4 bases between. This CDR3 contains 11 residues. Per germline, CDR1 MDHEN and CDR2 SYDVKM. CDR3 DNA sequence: TGTGCCAGCACCGGCCAAGAGACCCAGTACTTC. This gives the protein CASTGQETQYF.

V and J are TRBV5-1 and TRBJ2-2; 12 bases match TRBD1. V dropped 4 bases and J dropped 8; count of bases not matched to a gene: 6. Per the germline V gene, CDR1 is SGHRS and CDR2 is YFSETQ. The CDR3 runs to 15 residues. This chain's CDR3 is CASSAGQGAIGELFF. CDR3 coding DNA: TGCGCCAGCAGCGCGGGACAGGGGGCTATAGGGGAGCTGTTTTTT.

The CDR3: CASSVVKGTEAFF. The CDR3 coding sequence is TGTGCCAGCAGCGTAGTGAAGGGGACTGAAGCTTTCTTT. V usage is TRBV9 and J usage is TRBJ1-1, with D possibly TRBD1 on 5 matching bases. This CDR3 has 13 residues. Germline V lookup: CDR1 SGDLS, CDR2 YYNGEE. V was pared by 0 bases and J by 5 bases, with 8 bases between.

CDR3 DNA sequence: TGTGCCAGTAGTTCTCCTCAGGGGGAGCTGTTTTTT. Encoded protein: CASSSPQGELFF. The V call is TRBV19, the J call TRBJ2-2; no definite D call. Germline CDR1 LNHDA, CDR2 SQIVND (reference sequence). V lost 5 bases, J lost 8 bases, and 9 bases lay in between. This CDR3 has 12 residues.

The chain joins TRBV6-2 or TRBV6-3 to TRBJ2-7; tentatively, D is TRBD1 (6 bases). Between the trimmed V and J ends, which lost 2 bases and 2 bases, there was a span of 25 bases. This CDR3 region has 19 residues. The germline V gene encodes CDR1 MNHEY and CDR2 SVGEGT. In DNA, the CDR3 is TGTGCCAGCAGTTACCCGGGCCCCTCCCGGCAGGACAGCACCTACGAGCAGTACTTC. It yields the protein CASSYPGPSRQDSTYEQYF.

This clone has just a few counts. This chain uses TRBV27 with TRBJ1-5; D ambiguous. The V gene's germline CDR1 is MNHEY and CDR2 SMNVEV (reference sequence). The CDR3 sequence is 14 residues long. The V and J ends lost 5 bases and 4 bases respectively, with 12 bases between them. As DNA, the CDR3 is TGTGCCAGCAGTCACCACCGGGAGAATCAGCCCCAGCATTTT. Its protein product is CASSHHRENQPQHF.

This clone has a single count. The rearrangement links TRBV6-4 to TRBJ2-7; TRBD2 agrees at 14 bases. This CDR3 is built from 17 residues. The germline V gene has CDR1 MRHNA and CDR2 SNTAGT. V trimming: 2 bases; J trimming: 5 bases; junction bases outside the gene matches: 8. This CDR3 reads CASSDRTSGRITHEQYF. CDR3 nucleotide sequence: TGTGCCAGCAGTGACCGGACTAGCGGGAGGATTACTCACGAGCAGTACTTC.

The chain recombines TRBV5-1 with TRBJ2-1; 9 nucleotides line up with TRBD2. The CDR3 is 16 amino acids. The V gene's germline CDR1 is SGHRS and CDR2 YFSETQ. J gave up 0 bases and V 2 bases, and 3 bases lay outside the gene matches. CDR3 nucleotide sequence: TGCGCCAGCAGCTTACTAGCGGGTACCTCCTACAATGAGCAGTTCTTC. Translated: CASSLLAGTSYNEQFF. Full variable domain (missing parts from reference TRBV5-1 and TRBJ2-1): KAGVTQTPRYLIKTRGQQVTLSCSPISGHRSVSWYQQTPGQGLQFLFEYFSETQRNKGNFPGRFSGRQFSNSRSEMNVSTLELGDSALYLCASSLLAGTSYNEQFFGPGTRLTVL.

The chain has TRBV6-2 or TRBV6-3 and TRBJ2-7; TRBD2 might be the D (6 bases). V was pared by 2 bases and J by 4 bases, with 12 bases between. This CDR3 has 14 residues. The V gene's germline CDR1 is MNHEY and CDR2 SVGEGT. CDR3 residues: CASSYGTPSYEQYF. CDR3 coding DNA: TGTGCCAGCAGTTACGGGACTCCTTCTTACGAGCAGTACTTC.

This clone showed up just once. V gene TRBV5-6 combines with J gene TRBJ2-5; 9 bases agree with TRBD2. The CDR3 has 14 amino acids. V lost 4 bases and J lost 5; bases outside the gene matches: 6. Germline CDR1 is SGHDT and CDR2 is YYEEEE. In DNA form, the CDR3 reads TGTGCCAGCAGCCCCGGACTAGCGCCGGAGACCCAGTACTTC. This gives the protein CASSPGLAPETQYF.

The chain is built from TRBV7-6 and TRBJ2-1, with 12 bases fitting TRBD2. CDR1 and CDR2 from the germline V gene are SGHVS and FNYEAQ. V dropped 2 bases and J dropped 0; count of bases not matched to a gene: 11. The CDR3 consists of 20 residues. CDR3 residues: CASSLKTSGRDQLSYNEQFF. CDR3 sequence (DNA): TGTGCCAGCAGCTTAAAGACTAGCGGGAGAGACCAACTCTCCTACAATGAGCAGTTCTTC. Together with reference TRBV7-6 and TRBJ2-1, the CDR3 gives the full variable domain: GAGVSQSPRYKVTKRGQDVALRCDPISGHVSLYWYRQALGQGPEFLTYFNYEAQQDKSGLPNDRFSAERPEGSISTLTIQRTEQRDSAMYRCASSLKTSGRDQLSYNEQFFGPGTRLTVL.

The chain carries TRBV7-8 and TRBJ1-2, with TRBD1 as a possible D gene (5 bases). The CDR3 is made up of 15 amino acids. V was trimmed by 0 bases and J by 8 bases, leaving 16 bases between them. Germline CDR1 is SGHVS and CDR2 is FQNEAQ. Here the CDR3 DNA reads TGTGCCAGCAGCTTAGCCGGCGGGGGGATGAGAGGCTACACCTTC. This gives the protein CASSLAGGGMRGYTF.

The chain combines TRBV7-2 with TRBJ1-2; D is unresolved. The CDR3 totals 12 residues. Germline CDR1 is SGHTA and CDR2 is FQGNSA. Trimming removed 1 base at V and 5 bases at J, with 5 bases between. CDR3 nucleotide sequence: TGTGCCAGCAGCTTAGGGGGTTATGGCTACACCTTC. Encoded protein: CASSLGGYGYTF.

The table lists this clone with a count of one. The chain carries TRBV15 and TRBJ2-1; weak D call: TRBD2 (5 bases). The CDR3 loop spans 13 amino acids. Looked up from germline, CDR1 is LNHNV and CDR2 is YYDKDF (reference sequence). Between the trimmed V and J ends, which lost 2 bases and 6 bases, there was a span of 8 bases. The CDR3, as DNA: TGTGCCACCAGCAGAAGGACTGGCAATGAGCAGTTCTTC. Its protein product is CATSRRTGNEQFF.

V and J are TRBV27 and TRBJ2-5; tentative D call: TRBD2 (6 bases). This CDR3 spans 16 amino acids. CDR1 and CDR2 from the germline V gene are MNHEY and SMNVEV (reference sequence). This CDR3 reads CHPLAWRAPFQETQYF. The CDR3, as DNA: TGTCATCCGTTGGCTTGGAGGGCCCCCTTTCAAGAGACCCAGTACTTC.

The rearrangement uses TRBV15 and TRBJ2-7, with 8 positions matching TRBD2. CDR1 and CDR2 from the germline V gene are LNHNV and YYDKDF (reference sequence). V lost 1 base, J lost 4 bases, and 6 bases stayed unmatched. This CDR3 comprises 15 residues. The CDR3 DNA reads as TGTGCCACCAGCAGAGGAAGAGGGACTAGGTACGAGCAGTACTTC. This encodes CATSRGRGTRYEQYF. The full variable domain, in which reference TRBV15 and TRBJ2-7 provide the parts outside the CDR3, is DAMVIQNPRYQVTQFGKPVTLSCSQTLNHNVMYWYQQKSSQAPKLLFHYYDKDFNNEADTPDNFQSRRPNTSFCFLDIRSPGLGDTAMYLCATSRGRGTRYEQYFGPGTRLTVT.

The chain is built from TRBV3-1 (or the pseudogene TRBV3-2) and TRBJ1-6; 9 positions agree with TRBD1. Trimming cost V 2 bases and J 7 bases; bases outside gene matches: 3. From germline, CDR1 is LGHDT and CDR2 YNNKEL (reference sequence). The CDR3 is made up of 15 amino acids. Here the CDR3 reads CASSQRDRGNSPLHF. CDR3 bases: TGTGCCAGCAGCCAAAGAGACAGGGGGAATTCACCCCTCCACTTT.

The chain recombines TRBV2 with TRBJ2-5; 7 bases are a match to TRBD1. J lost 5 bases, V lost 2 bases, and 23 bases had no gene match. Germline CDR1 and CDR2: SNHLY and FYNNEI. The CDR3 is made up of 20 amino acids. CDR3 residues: CASSERRRTGGRGQGETQYF. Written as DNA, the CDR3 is TGTGCCAGCAGTGAAAGGCGTAGGACAGGAGGAAGAGGACAAGGGGAGACCCAGTACTTC.

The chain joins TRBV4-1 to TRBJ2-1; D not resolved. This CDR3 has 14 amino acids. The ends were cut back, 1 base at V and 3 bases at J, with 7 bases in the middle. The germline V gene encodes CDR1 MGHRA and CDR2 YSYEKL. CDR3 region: CASSQGLNYNEQFF. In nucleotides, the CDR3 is TGCGCCAGCAGCCAAGGCCTAAACTACAATGAGCAGTTCTTC.

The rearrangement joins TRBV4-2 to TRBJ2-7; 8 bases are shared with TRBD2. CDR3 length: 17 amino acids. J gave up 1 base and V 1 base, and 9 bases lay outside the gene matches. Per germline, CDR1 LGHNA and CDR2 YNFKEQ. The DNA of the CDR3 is TGTGCCAGCAGCCAAGTGGTGGGTAGCGGGACATCCTACGAGCAGTACTTC. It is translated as CASSQVVGSGTSYEQYF.

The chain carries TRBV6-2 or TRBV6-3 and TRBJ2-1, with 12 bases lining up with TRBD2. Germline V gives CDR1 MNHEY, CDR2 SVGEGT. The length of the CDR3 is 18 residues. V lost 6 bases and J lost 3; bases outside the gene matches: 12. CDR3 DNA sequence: TGTGCCAGCAGCCGCACCCGGACTAGCGGGGTAAACTACAATGAGCAGTTCTTC. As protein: CASSRTRTSGVNYNEQFF.

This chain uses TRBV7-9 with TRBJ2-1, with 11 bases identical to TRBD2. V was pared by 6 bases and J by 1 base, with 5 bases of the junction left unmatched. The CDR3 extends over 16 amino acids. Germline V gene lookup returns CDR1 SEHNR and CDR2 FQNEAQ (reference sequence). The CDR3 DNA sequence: TGTGCCAGCAGGCCCCCTAGCGGGGGGTCCTACAATGAGCAGTTCTTC. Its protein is CASRPPSGGSYNEQFF.